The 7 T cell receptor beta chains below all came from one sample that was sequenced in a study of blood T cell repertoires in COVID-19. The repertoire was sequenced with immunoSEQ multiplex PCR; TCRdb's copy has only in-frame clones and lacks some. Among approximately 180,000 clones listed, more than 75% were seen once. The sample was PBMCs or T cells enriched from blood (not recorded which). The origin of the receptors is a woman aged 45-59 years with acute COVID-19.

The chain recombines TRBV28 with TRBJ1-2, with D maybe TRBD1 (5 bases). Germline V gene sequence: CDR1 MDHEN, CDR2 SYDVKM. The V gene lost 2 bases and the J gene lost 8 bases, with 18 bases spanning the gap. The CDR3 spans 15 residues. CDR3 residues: CASSLPLIGSGGYTF. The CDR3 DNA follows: TGTGCCAGCAGTTTACCTCTCATCGGGTCAGGGGGCTACACCTTC.

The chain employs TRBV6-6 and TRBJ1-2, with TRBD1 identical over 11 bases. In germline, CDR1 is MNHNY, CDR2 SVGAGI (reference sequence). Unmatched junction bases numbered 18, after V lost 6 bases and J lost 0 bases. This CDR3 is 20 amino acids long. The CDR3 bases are TGTGCCAGCAGCAACACGAGCCCCGGGACAGGGGGGAGAGCTAACTATGGCTACACCTTC. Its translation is CASSNTSPGTGGRANYGYTF.

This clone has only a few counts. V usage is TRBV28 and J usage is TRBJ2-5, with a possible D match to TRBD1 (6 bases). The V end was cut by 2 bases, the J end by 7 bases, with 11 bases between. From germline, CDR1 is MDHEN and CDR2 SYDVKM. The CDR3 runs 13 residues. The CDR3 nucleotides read TGTGCCAGCAGTTTAACAGGGTTAGGGACCCAGTACTTC. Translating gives CASSLTGLGTQYF.

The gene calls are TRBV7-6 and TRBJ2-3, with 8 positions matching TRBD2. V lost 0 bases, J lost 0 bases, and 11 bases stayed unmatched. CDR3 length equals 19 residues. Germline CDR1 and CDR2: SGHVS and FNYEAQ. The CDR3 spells CASSLAPVESGGSTDTQYF. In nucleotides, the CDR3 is TGTGCCAGCAGCTTAGCGCCCGTCGAGAGCGGGGGTAGCACAGATACGCAGTATTTT.

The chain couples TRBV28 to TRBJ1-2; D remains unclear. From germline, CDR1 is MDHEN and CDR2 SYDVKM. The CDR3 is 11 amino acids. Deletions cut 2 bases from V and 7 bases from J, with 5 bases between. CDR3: CASSLIGGYTF. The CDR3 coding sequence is TGTGCCAGCAGTTTAATCGGTGGCTACACCTTC.

CDR3: CATKGQGSNEKLFF. Here the CDR3 DNA reads TGTGCCACCAAGGGCCAGGGCTCTAATGAAAAACTGTTTTTT. The chain recombines TRBV10-3 with TRBJ1-4; D possibly corresponds to TRBD1 (5 bases). Germline values: CDR1 ENHRY, CDR2 SYGVKD. Trimming stripped 10 bases from V and 3 bases from J, with 15 bases between. The CDR3 is 14 residues long.

CDR3 sequence reads: CASSLKGAGTGKDGYTF. Written as DNA, the CDR3 is TGTGCCAGCAGCTTAAAGGGAGCCGGGACAGGGAAAGATGGCTACACCTTC. The chain has TRBV7-9 and TRBJ1-2, with TRBD1 matching 9 bases. V shed 2 bases and J 6 bases; nucleotides not matched to a gene: 13. Germline CDR1 and CDR2: SEHNR and FQNEAQ (reference sequence). The CDR3 runs to 17 residues.